This passage covers 16 T cell receptor beta chains from one sample sequenced in a study of blood T cell repertoires in COVID-19. Some clones are missing from TCRdb's copy, which holds only in-frame ones; the method was immunoSEQ multiplex PCR. The table shows approximately 220,000 clones, with roughly 80% occurring only once. Sequenced material: peripheral blood. The receptors come from a woman aged 40 to 55 with active or convalescent COVID-19.

J is TRBJ1-3 and V is TRBV19; weak D call: TRBD1 (5 bases). V was cut by 7 bases and J by 0 bases, with 13 bases left in between. There are 15 residues in the CDR3. Germline-derived CDR1 and CDR2 are LNHDA and SQIVND (reference sequence). CDR3 residues: CASKQDAVSGNTIYF. The DNA of the CDR3 is TGTGCCAGTAAACAGGATGCGGTCTCTGGAAACACCATATATTTT.

The J gene is TRBJ1-5, the V gene TRBV6-5, with TRBD1 matching 7 bases. V lost 2 bases to trimming and J lost 2 bases; unmatched junction nucleotides: 6. Germline V CDR1 and CDR2: MNHEY, SVGAGI. This CDR3 comprises 16 residues. Here the CDR3 reads CASSYPRGQGNQPQHF. DNA for the CDR3: TGTGCCAGCAGTTACCCCCGTGGACAGGGCAATCAGCCCCAGCATTTT.

The gene calls are TRBV4-2 and TRBJ2-7; TRBD1 matches at 9 bases. The germline V gene encodes CDR1 LGHNA and CDR2 YNFKEQ. With V trimmed by 0 bases and J by 5 bases, 11 bases remained unmatched. The CDR3 is made up of 17 amino acids. CDR3 region: CASSQERTGVTWDEQYF. DNA of the CDR3: TGTGCCAGCAGCCAAGAGCGGACAGGGGTCACATGGGACGAGCAGTACTTC.

The chain recombines TRBV5-1 with TRBJ1-1; 7 nucleotides align to TRBD1. The ends lost 3 bases at V and 4 bases at J; junction bases unmatched: 9. CDR1 is SGHRS, CDR2 YFSETQ, per germline. This CDR3 comprises 15 residues. Here the CDR3 reads CASSSERQGVTEAFF. The CDR3 DNA reads TGCGCCAGCAGCTCGGAGCGACAGGGCGTCACTGAAGCTTTCTTT.

The chain uses TRBV27 and TRBJ2-3, with D hard to call. Trimming shortened V by 4 bases and J by 0 bases, and 8 bases separated the two germline ends. The germline gives CDR1 MNHEY, CDR2 SMNVEV (reference sequence). CDR3 length: 14 amino acids. As DNA, the CDR3 is TGTGCCAGCAGTTCAGATCAGAGCACAGATACGCAGTATTTT. It specifies CASSSDQSTDTQYF.

This clone has just one count. The V and J genes are TRBV10-1 and TRBJ2-5; 7 bases line up with TRBD1. The CDR3 is 14 amino acids. Unmatched junction bases numbered 7, after V lost 8 bases and J lost 1 base. Germline CDR1 is WNHNN and CDR2 is SYGVQD (reference sequence). Here the CDR3 reads CASSPDRPQETQYF. As DNA, the CDR3 is TGCGCCAGCTCACCGGACAGGCCCCAAGAGACCCAGTACTTC.

This chain joins TRBV11-3 and TRBJ1-6; D is possibly TRBD1 (5 bases). V was trimmed by 5 bases and J by 8 bases, leaving 10 bases between them. Per the germline V gene, CDR1 is SGHNT and CDR2 is YENEEA. The CDR3 contains 13 residues. The CDR3 protein is CASSRWGDSPLHF. The CDR3 region has the DNA TGTGCCAGCAGCCGTTGGGGCGATTCACCCCTCCACTTT.

The chain uses TRBV11-3 and TRBJ1-1, with D possibly being TRBD1 (5 bases). V lost 5 bases to trimming and J lost 5 bases, with 9 bases between them. Germline V CDR1 and CDR2: SGHNT, YENEEA. The CDR3 has 12 amino acids. CDR3 sequence: CASSPGQTEAFF. CDR3 sequence (DNA): TGTGCCAGCAGCCCTGGACAAACTGAAGCTTTCTTT.

The rearrangement joins TRBV24-1 to TRBJ2-3; D is perhaps TRBD1 (6 bases). The CDR3 consists of 15 residues. Germline V CDR1 and CDR2: KGHDR, SFDVKD. V lost 1 base, J lost 4 bases, and 11 bases lay in between. CDR3 region: CATSDLSGAPDTQYF. DNA for the CDR3: TGTGCCACCAGTGATTTATCAGGGGCGCCAGATACGCAGTATTTT.

The chain joins TRBV7-9 to TRBJ1-1; D call uncertain. Per the germline V gene, CDR1 is SEHNR and CDR2 is FQNEAQ (reference sequence). The CDR3 length is 12 residues. The ends were cut back, 1 base at V and 7 bases at J, with 7 bases in the middle. The CDR3 DNA reads TGTGCCAGCAGCTTAGGGGCAGGTGAAGCTTTCTTT. It translates to CASSLGAGEAFF.

The rearrangement uses TRBV4-1 and TRBJ2-1, with D perhaps matching TRBD1 (6 bases). The CDR3 has 14 amino acids. The germline CDR1 and CDR2 sequences are MGHRA and YSYEKL. Trimming took off 1 base at V and 9 bases at J, with 13 bases between the two ends. CDR3 in DNA: TGCGCCAGCAGCCAAGGCAGGGGAAGGAGTGAGCAGTTCTTC. It encodes CASSQGRGRSEQFF.

The chain recombines TRBV7-9 with TRBJ1-1, with D perhaps matching TRBD1 (6 bases). From germline, CDR1 is SEHNR and CDR2 FQNEAQ (reference sequence). Trimming shortened V by 1 base and J by 3 bases, and 15 bases separated the two germline ends. This CDR3 has 16 amino acids. CDR3 sequence reads: CASSLDVGAGDTEAFF. CDR3 DNA sequence: TGTGCCAGCAGCTTAGACGTGGGGGCGGGTGACACTGAAGCTTTCTTT.

The V call is TRBV3-1 (or the pseudogene TRBV3-2), the J call TRBJ2-5; D not certain. V was shortened by 6 bases and J by 4 bases, with 6 bases between the two germline ends. The CDR3 sequence is 11 residues long. Germline assignment: CDR1 LGHDT and CDR2 YNNKEL (reference sequence). The DNA for the CDR3 is TGTGCCAGCAGGACTCTAGAGACCCAGTACTTC. Translation: CASRTLETQYF.

Only one count was recorded for this clone. The genes are TRBV4-1 and TRBJ2-7, with 7 positions matching TRBD1. The CDR3 sequence is 15 residues long. Germline CDR1 is MGHRA and CDR2 is YSYEKL. V trimming: 1 base; J trimming: 4 bases; junction bases outside the gene matches: 7. The CDR3, as DNA: TGCGCCAGCAGCCAAGCAATGGGACAGTTTTACGAGCAGTACTTC. Amino acid sequence: CASSQAMGQFYEQYF.

Comments on this clone: A read error may account for a junction end that differs from germline. The J gene is TRBJ1-5, the V gene TRBV24-1; TRBD1 might be the D (5 bases). From germline, CDR1 is KGHDR and CDR2 SFDVKD. The CDR3 has 13 residues. In DNA, the CDR3 is TGTGCCACCAGTGAGGGTGACAGCCACCGCCGTTTTTTT. Translating it yields CATSEGDSHRRFF.

The chain employs TRBV7-3 and TRBJ2-2, with TRBD2 matching over 12 bases. Germline V gene data show CDR1 as SGHTA and CDR2 as FQGTGA. The CDR3 covers 18 residues. J lost 0 bases, V lost 5 bases, and 7 bases had no gene match. The CDR3 DNA is TGTGCCAGCAGCCTCGCCGGGACTAGCGGGCCGAACACCGGGGAGCTGTTTTTT. Protein: CASSLAGTSGPNTGELFF.